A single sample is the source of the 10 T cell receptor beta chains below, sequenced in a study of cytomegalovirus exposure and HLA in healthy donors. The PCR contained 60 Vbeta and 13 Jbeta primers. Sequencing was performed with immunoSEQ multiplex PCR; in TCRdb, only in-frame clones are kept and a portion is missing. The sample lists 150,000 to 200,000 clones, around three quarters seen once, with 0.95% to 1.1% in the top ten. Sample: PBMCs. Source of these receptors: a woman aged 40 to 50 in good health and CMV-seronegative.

CDR3 sequence (DNA): TGTGCCAGCAGTTATGGGACAGGGGACGGTGAAGCTTTCTTT. Its protein is CASSYGTGDGEAFF. The chain carries TRBV6-5 and TRBJ1-1; 10 positions agree with TRBD1. V lost 3 bases to trimming and J lost 7 bases; unmatched junction nucleotides: 5. Germline assignment: CDR1 MNHEY and CDR2 SVGAGI. The CDR3 loop spans 14 amino acids.

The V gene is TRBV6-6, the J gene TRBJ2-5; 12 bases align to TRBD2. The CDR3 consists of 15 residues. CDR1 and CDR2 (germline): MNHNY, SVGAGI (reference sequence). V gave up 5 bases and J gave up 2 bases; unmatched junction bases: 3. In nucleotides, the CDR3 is TGTGCCAGCAGTCGCGGACTAGCGGGACAAGAGACCCAGTACTTC. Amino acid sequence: CASSRGLAGQETQYF.

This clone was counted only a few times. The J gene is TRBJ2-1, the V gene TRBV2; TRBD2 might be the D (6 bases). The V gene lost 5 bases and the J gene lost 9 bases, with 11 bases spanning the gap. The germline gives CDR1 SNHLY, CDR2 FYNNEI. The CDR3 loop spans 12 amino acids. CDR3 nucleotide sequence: TGTGCCAGCAGTTTTGCGGGACTTGAGCAGTTCTTC. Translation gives CASSFAGLEQFF.

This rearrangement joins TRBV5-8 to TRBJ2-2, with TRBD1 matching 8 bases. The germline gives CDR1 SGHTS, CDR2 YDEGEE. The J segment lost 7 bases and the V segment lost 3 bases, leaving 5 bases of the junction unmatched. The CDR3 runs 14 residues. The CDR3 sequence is CASSYRGSGGELFF. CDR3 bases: TGTGCCAGCAGCTACAGGGGGTCGGGCGGGGAGCTGTTTTTT.

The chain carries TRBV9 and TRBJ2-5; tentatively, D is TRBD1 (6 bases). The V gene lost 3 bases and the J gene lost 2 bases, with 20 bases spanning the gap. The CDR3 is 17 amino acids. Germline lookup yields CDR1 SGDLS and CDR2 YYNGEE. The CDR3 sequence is CASSGPRDITSQETQYF. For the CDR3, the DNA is TGTGCCAGCAGCGGACCCCGGGACATAACTTCGCAAGAGACCCAGTACTTC.

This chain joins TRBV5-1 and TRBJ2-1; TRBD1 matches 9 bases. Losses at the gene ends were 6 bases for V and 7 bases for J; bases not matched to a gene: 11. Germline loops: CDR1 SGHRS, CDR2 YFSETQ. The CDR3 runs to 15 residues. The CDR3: CASTFTGGAGNEQFF. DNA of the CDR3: TGCGCCAGCACTTTCACAGGGGGCGCCGGTAATGAGCAGTTCTTC.

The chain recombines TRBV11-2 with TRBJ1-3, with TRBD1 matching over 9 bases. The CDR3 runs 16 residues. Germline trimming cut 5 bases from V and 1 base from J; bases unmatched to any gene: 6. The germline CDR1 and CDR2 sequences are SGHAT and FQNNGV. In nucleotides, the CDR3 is TGTGCCAGCAGCCCGGGACAGGGATGGTCTGGAAACACCATATATTTT. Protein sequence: CASSPGQGWSGNTIYF.

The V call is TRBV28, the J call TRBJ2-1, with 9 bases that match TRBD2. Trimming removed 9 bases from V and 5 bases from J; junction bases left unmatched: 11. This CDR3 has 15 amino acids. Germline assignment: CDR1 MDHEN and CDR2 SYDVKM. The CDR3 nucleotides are TGTGCCAGTGGATTCAGGGCGGGGGGGGACAATGAGCAGTTCTTC. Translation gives CASGFRAGGDNEQFF.

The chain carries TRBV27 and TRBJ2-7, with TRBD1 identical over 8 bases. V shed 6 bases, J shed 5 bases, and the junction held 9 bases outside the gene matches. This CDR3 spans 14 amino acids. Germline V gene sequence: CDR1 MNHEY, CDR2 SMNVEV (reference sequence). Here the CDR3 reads CASSYDRGFNEQYF. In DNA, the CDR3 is TGTGCCAGCAGCTATGACAGGGGTTTCAACGAGCAGTACTTC.

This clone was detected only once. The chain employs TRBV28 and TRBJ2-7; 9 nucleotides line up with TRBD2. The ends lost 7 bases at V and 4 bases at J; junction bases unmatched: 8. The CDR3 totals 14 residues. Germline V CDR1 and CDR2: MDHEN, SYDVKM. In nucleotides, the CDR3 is TGTGCCAGCAACCCGGGACTAGCAAGATACGAGCAGTACTTC. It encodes CASNPGLARYEQYF.